Each of the 5 T cell receptor beta chains below was sequenced from the same sample in a study of Graves' ophthalmopathy and Graves' hyperthyroidism. Scientists amplified the TCR beta CDR3 regions from RNA transcripts. The workflow started with a first-round RT-PCR run with HTBI primers and then moved on to a second-round multiplex PCR. TCRdb itself ran the multiplex PCR reads through MiXCR, one entry per CDR3 protein. The data hold about 410,000 distinct CDR3 sequences, with 18% observed a single time. The sample comprised peripheral blood. The receptors shown here come from a woman between 18 and 30 years old with Graves' ophthalmopathy.

Many counts were recorded for this clonotype. V and J are TRBV30 and TRBJ1-5; D may be TRBD1 (5 bases). The CDR3 has 16 residues. V shed 3 bases and J shed 2 bases, with 17 bases lying between them. Germline assignment: CDR1 GTSNPN and CDR2 SVGIG (reference sequence). The CDR3 sequence is CAWSDVRGSGNQPQHF. CDR3 DNA: TGTGCCTGGAGCGATGTGAGGGGTTCTGGCAATCAGCCCCAGCATTTT.

This clonotype was detected many times. The chain is built from TRBV20-1 and TRBJ2-3; D remains unclear. The CDR3 contains 12 residues. CDR1 is DFQATT, CDR2 SNEGSKA, per germline (reference sequence). V was pared by 7 bases and J by 2 bases, with 10 bases between. CDR3: CSGGQFTDTQYF. CDR3 in DNA: TGCAGTGGAGGCCAGTTCACAGATACGCAGTATTTT.

This clonotype was counted many times. The V call is TRBV28, the J call TRBJ2-7; 7 nucleotides agree with TRBD1. The CDR3 runs 13 residues. V trimming: 8 bases; J trimming: 4 bases; junction bases outside the gene matches: 8. CDR1 is MDHEN and CDR2 is SYDVKM in the germline V gene. The CDR3 loop is CASQDTGVYEQYF. DNA for the CDR3: TGTGCCAGCCAAGACACAGGGGTGTACGAGCAGTACTTC.

The chain is built from TRBV6-2 or TRBV6-3 and TRBJ1-1, with no clear D. CDR1 and CDR2 from the germline V gene are MNHEY and SVGEGT. Deletions cut 5 bases from V and 5 bases from J, with 18 bases between. CDR3 size: 15 residues. CDR3 sequence: CASSIHGRSWTEAFF. In nucleotides, the CDR3 is TGTGCCAGCAGTATCCACGGGCGATCGTGGACTGAAGCTTTCTTT.

In its sample, this clonotype was seen many times. This chain uses TRBV7-6 with TRBJ1-5; D is unresolved. CDR1 is SGHVS, CDR2 FNYEAQ, per germline. CDR3 length: 15 amino acids. Trimming left V 3 bases short and J 4 bases short, with 13 bases between. The CDR3 region is CASSFRESPNQPQHF. The CDR3 DNA follows: TGTGCCAGCAGCTTTCGGGAGTCCCCTAATCAGCCCCAGCATTTT.